These T cell receptor beta chains were read from a single sample in a study of T cells in localized non-small cell lung cancer. Produced via immunoSEQ multiplex PCR; TCRdb's table is partial and in-frame only. The repertoire holds tens of thousands of clones, with about 92% as singletons. The sequencing here drew on peripheral blood, taken before any cancer treatment. The receptor set was obtained from a female donor older than 55 with stage I lung adenocarcinoma. Each CDR3 is given with its conserved first and last residue. D genes are given only for firm matches. Size tells how often a clone was seen (once, few, many) or the class of an expanded clone, and some rows leave it out.

d_call: NA; cdr3_length: 13; clone_size: NA; v_call: TRBV7-8; j_call: TRBJ2-7; cdr3_nt: TGTGCCAGCACTCGACCGGGAGTCTACGAGCAGTACTTC; cdr3_aa: CASTRPGVYEQYF
d_call: NA; cdr3_length: 13; clone_size: NA; v_call: TRBV30; j_call: TRBJ1-2; cdr3_nt: TGTGCCTGGAGTGGTGGAGGGGTCTATGGCTACACCTTC; cdr3_aa: CAWSGGGVYGYTF
d_call: NA; cdr3_length: 15; clone_size: NA; v_call: TRBV18; j_call: TRBJ1-1; cdr3_nt: TGTGCCAGCTCACCATACGGGGGGTCGGGCACTGAAGCTTTCTTT; cdr3_aa: CASSPYGGSGTEAFF
d_call: TRBD1; cdr3_length: 14; clone_size: NA; v_call: TRBV19; j_call: TRBJ1-2; cdr3_nt: TGTGCCAGTAACCCGGGACAGTCGATAAATGGCTACACCTTC; cdr3_aa: CASNPGQSINGYTF
d_call: TRBD1; cdr3_length: 14; clone_size: NA; v_call: TRBV9; j_call: TRBJ1-2; cdr3_nt: TGTGCCAGCAGCGGCGGGACAGGGGAATGGGGCTACACCTTC; cdr3_aa: CASSGGTGEWGYTF
d_call: NA; cdr3_length: 13; clone_size: NA; v_call: TRBV4-3; j_call: TRBJ1-2; cdr3_nt: TGCGCCAGCAGCCAAGAGGGGGCTGGTGGCTACACCTTC; cdr3_aa: CASSQEGAGGYTF
d_call: NA; cdr3_length: 14; clone_size: once; v_call: TRBV19; j_call: TRBJ1-5; cdr3_nt: TGTGCCAGTAGTCTAACGGGGGCCAATCAGCCCCAGCATTTT; cdr3_aa: CASSLTGANQPQHF
d_call: TRBD1; cdr3_length: 15; clone_size: NA; v_call: TRBV27; j_call: TRBJ2-7; cdr3_nt: TGTGCCAGCAGTTCGGGACAGGGAAAGTCCTACGAGCAGTACTTC; cdr3_aa: CASSSGQGKSYEQYF
d_call: TRBD2; cdr3_length: 18; clone_size: NA; v_call: TRBV4-3; j_call: TRBJ2-7; cdr3_nt: TGCGCCAGCAGCCGATCGGGACTAGCGGGGGGGCAAGTGTACGAGCAGTACTTC; cdr3_aa: CASSRSGLAGGQVYEQYF
d_call: NA; cdr3_length: 16; clone_size: NA; v_call: TRBV6-1; j_call: TRBJ1-3; cdr3_nt: TGTGCCAGCAGTGAAGCGGTCAGGACCGCGGGAAACACCATATATTTT; cdr3_aa: CASSEAVRTAGNTIYF
d_call: TRBD1; cdr3_length: 17; clone_size: NA; v_call: TRBV4-3; j_call: TRBJ1-6; cdr3_nt: TGCGCCAGCAGCCAAGACCCGCCCGGGACAGGGGATTCACCCCTCCACTTT; cdr3_aa: CASSQDPPGTGDSPLHF
d_call: NA; cdr3_length: 15; clone_size: NA; v_call: TRBV7-2; j_call: TRBJ2-3; cdr3_nt: TGTGCCAGCAGCTCCACCCAGGTAGCTGGGCATACGCAGTATTTT; cdr3_aa: CASSSTQVAGHTQYF
d_call: TRBD1; cdr3_length: 15; clone_size: NA; v_call: TRBV6-1; j_call: TRBJ1-5; cdr3_nt: TGTGCCAGCAGGGGACAGGGCCTGGGAAATCAGCCCCAGCATTTT; cdr3_aa: CASRGQGLGNQPQHF
d_call: TRBD2; cdr3_length: 16; clone_size: NA; v_call: TRBV5-1; j_call: TRBJ2-2; cdr3_nt: TGCGCCAGCAGCCCCGGGACTAGCGGGCGAGGCGGGGAGCTGTTTTTT; cdr3_aa: CASSPGTSGRGGELFF
d_call: TRBD1; cdr3_length: 14; clone_size: NA; v_call: TRBV5-1; j_call: TRBJ2-7; cdr3_nt: TGCGCCAGTGGGACCGGGACAGGCACCTACGAGCAGTACTTC; cdr3_aa: CASGTGTGTYEQYF
d_call: TRBD1; cdr3_length: 14; clone_size: NA; v_call: TRBV28; j_call: TRBJ1-1; cdr3_nt: TGTGCCAGCAGGACAGGGATTCCGAACACTGAAGCTTTCTTT; cdr3_aa: CASRTGIPNTEAFF
d_call: TRBD1; cdr3_length: 12; clone_size: NA; v_call: TRBV6-5; j_call: TRBJ1-1; cdr3_nt: TGTGCCAGCAGGGCAGGGGGGACTGAAGCTTTCTTT; cdr3_aa: CASRAGGTEAFF
d_call: NA; cdr3_length: 14; clone_size: NA; v_call: TRBV5-6; j_call: TRBJ2-2; cdr3_nt: TGTGCCAGCGACGTATTTGCGAACACCGGGGAGCTGTTTTTT; cdr3_aa: CASDVFANTGELFF
d_call: TRBD1; cdr3_length: 16; clone_size: NA; v_call: TRBV5-1; j_call: TRBJ2-5; cdr3_nt: TGCGCCAGCAGCCCCCCGGGACAGGGGTTCCCAGAGACCCAGTACTTC; cdr3_aa: CASSPPGQGFPETQYF
d_call: NA; cdr3_length: 14; clone_size: NA; v_call: TRBV7-9; j_call: TRBJ1-5; cdr3_nt: TGTGCCAGCAGCTTGCAGGGGACAAAGCAGCCCCAGCATTTT; cdr3_aa: CASSLQGTKQPQHF
d_call: NA; cdr3_length: 13; clone_size: NA; v_call: TRBV5-1; j_call: TRBJ1-2; cdr3_nt: TGCGCCAGCAGCCTTACTGGACAGTCTGGCTACACCTTC; cdr3_aa: CASSLTGQSGYTF
d_call: NA; cdr3_length: 18; clone_size: NA; v_call: TRBV14; j_call: TRBJ1-1; cdr3_nt: TGTGCCAGCAGCCAACCCACGCGGGGTTGGGGTACAAACACTGAAGCTTTCTTT; cdr3_aa: CASSQPTRGWGTNTEAFF
d_call: NA; cdr3_length: 14; clone_size: NA; v_call: TRBV2; j_call: TRBJ1-1; cdr3_nt: TGTGCCACCATCCGATCAGGGGAGAGTACTGAAGCTTTCTTT; cdr3_aa: CATIRSGESTEAFF
d_call: NA; cdr3_length: 14; clone_size: NA; v_call: TRBV6-5; j_call: TRBJ1-1; cdr3_nt: TGTGCCAGCAGTTCCGGACCATCGAACACTGAAGCTTTCTTT; cdr3_aa: CASSSGPSNTEAFF
d_call: TRBD2; cdr3_length: 15; clone_size: NA; v_call: TRBV7-9; j_call: TRBJ2-5; cdr3_nt: TGTGCCAGCAGCCCCCCTAGCGGGGGGCCTGGGGCCCAGTACTTC; cdr3_aa: CASSPPSGGPGAQYF
d_call: TRBD2; cdr3_length: 14; clone_size: NA; v_call: TRBV5-1; j_call: TRBJ2-7; cdr3_nt: TGCGCCAGCAGCTCACTAGCGGGGGGATCCGAGCAGTACTTC; cdr3_aa: CASSSLAGGSEQYF
d_call: NA; cdr3_length: 13; clone_size: NA; v_call: TRBV19; j_call: TRBJ2-5; cdr3_nt: TGTGCCAGTACAGGGAACCAAAGAGAGACCCAGTACTTC; cdr3_aa: CASTGNQRETQYF